This TCR beta chain was sequenced in a study of CD8 T cells in ankylosing spondylitis. Study-wide results and limits: Earlier reports found some motif variants in synovial fluid and blood in reactive arthritis. Reportedly, disease-linked clones are significantly enriched in ankylosing spondylitis patients' matched synovial fluid. Within ankylosing spondylitis blood, a TCR beta motif made up of under 10 highly homologous variants appeared to be characteristic. A CD8+ phenotype characterized the disease-linked clones, which were relatively rare in peripheral blood.

With respect to this clonotype: Its matching antigen is unknown.

Quantitative barcoded 5'-RACE was used to prepare TCR beta libraries. A single record per CDR3 protein comes from TCRdb applying MiXCR to the 5' RACE reads. The sample holds 700,000 to 1,000,000 distinct CDR3 sequences; roughly 12% are singletons and the top ten take 0.51%. The V gene lost 6 bases and the J gene lost 10 bases, with 13 bases spanning the gap. The CDR3 contains 12 residues. In germline, CDR1 is ENHRY, CDR2 SYGVKD. The V and J genes are TRBV10-3 and TRBJ1-5; D is undetermined. This clonotype was obtained from a male donor with ankylosing spondylitis. The sample comprised blood, either unsorted or a sorted T cell fraction (not recorded which). The chain's CDR3 is CAISADNRPQHF. The CDR3 DNA is TGTGCCATCAGCGCCGATAATCGACCCCAGCATTTT.